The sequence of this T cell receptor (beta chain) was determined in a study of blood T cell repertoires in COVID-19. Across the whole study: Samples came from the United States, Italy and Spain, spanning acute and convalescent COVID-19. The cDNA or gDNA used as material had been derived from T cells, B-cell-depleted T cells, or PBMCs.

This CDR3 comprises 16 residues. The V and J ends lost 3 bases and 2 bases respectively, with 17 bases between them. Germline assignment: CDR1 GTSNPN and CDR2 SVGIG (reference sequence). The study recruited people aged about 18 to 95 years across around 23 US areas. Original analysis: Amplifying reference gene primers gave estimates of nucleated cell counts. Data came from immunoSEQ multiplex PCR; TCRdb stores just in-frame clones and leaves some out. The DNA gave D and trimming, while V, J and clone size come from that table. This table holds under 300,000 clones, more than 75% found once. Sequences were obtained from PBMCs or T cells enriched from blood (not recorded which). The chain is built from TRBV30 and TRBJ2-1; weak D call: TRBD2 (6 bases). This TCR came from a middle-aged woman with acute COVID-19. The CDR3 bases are TGTGCCTGGAGCCCGTCTGGGCGGGGAGCCTACAATGAGCAGTTCTTC. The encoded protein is CAWSPSGRGAYNEQFF. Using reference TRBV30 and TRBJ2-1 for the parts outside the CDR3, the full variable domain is SQTIHQWPATLVQPVGSPLSLECTVEGTSNPNLYWYRQAAGRGLQLLFYSVGIGQISSEVPQNLSASRPQDRQFILSSKKLLLSDSGFYLCAWSPSGRGAYNEQFFGPGTRLTVL.